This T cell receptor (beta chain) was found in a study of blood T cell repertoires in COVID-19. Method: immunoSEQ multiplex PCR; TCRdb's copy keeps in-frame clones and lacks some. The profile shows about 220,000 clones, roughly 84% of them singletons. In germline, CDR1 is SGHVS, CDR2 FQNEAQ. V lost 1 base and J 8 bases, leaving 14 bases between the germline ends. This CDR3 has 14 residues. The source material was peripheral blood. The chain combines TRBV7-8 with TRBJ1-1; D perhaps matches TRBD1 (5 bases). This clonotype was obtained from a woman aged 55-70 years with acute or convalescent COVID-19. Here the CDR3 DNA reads TGTGCCAGCAGCTTAGGAAGACAGACCCAGGAAGCTTTCTTT. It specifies CASSLGRQTQEAFF.